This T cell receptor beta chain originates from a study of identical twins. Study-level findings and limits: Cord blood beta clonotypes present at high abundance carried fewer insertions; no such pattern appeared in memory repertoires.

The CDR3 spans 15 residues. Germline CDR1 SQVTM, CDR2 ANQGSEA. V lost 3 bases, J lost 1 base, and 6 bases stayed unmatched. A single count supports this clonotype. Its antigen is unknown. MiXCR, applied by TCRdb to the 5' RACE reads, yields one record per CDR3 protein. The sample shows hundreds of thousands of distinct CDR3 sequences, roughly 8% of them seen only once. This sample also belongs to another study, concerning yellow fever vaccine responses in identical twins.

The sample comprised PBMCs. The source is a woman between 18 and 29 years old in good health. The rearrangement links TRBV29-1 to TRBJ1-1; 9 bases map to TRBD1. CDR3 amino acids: CSVDPQTGGNTEAFF. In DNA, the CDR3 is TGCAGCGTTGACCCCCAGACAGGGGGGAACACTGAAGCTTTCTTT.